This T cell receptor beta chain was recorded in a study of Tregs in tolerant kidney transplant recipients. The table came from immunoSEQ multiplex PCR; TCRdb's copy has only in-frame clones and leaves some out. The sample comprises about 90,000 clones, 90% to 95% of which are singletons, and roughly 1.7% rests with the top ten. Related graft donors supplied nonmyeloablative bone marrow transplants, and mixed chimerism was transient. Unstimulated Tregs (CD4+CD25+CD127-) and CD4+CD25- non-Tregs were sorted from PBMCs. The CDR3 contains 16 residues. Per germline, CDR1 SGHTA and CDR2 FQGNSA. With V trimmed by 3 bases and J by 10 bases, 10 bases remained unmatched.

The clonotype originates from a human patient who received a combined kidney and bone marrow transplant. The T cells may partly be graft donor cells. This chain connects TRBV7-2 to TRBJ1-6; 9 positions agree with TRBD1. This material consisted of CD4+ T cells from blood (PBMCs), taken 12 months after the transplant. The CDR3, as DNA: TGTGCCAGCAGCTTCCGGGGACAGGGTCTCGGGTCACCCCTCCACTTT. This sequence encodes CASSFRGQGLGSPLHF. Combining the CDR3 with reference TRBV7-2 and TRBJ1-6 gives the whole variable domain GAGVSQSPSNKVTEKGKDVELRCDPISGHTALYWYRQSLGQGLEFLIYFQGNSAPDKSGLPSDRFSAERTGGSVSTLTIQRTQQEDSAVYLCASSFRGQGLGSPLHFGNGTRLTVT.